This T cell receptor beta chain was retrieved from a study of PD-1 blockade in classical Hodgkin lymphoma. This clone was counted between two and nine times. Every patient had relapsed following autologous stem cell transplantation, and cohorts differed in brentuximab vedotin exposure. The V gene lost 2 bases and the J gene lost 2 bases, with 9 bases spanning the gap. Per the germline V gene, CDR1 is MNHEY and CDR2 is SMNVEV (reference sequence). The CDR3 totals 14 residues. The repertoire was sequenced with immunoSEQ multiplex PCR; TCRdb's copy has only in-frame clones and lacks some. The table has 20,000 to 25,000 clones, around 80% seen once.

The source of this sequence is a human donor with classical Hodgkin lymphoma. This chain uses TRBV27 with TRBJ1-1; D is uncertain. The input for sequencing was peripheral blood mononuclear cells (PBMCs), taken before the second cycle of nivolumab. For the CDR3, the DNA is TGTGCCAGCAGTTTACATAAGTATAACACTGAAGCTTTCTTT. Its protein is CASSLHKYNTEAFF.